What follows describes a single TCR beta chain. The antigen remains unidentified. This sample is drawn from a study of cytomegalovirus exposure and HLA in healthy donors. This CDR3 is 13 amino acids long. The germline V gene has CDR1 MNHNS and CDR2 SASEGT. With 2 bases removed from V and 3 bases from J, the gap between germline ends came to 7 bases. A multiplex PCR was run with 60 Vbeta primers and 13 Jbeta primers. Assay: immunoSEQ multiplex PCR; the TCRdb copy retains only in-frame clones and omits some. The repertoire holds tens of thousands of clones, with roughly 79% as singletons. General observations from the study: Per published reports, the classifier diagnosed cytomegalovirus status with high specificity and sensitivity.

Sequenced input: PBMCs. The receptor was isolated from a man aged 25 to 40 in good health and CMV-seronegative. The chain couples TRBV6-1 to TRBJ1-1; D is ambiguous. The CDR3 DNA follows: TGTGCCAGCAGTGAACGCAGGTACACTGAAGCTTTCTTT. This translates into CASSERRYTEAFF.